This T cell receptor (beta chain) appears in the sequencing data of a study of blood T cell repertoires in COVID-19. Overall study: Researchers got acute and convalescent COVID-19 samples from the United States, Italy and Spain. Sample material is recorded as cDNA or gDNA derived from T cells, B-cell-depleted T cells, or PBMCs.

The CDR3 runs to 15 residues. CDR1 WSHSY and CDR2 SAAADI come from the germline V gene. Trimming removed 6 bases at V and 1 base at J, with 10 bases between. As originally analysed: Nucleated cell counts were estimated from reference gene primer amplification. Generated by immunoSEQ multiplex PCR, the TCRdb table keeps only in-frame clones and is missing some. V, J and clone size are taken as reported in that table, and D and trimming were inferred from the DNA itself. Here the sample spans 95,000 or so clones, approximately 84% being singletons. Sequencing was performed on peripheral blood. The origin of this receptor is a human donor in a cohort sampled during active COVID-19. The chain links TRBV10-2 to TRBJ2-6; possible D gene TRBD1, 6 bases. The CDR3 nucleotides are TGCGCCAGCAGCGTACAGGGTTCTGGGGCCAACGTCCTGACTTTC. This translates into CASSVQGSGANVLTF.